Following are 30 T cell receptor beta chains from one sample sequenced in a study of shared clonotypes between healthy human individuals. Sequenced by immunoSEQ multiplex PCR; TCRdb stores in-frame clones only, minus some. The sample lists around 510,000 clones; roughly 72% were seen once. Sequenced material: PBMCs. These receptors originate from a woman in her 40s in good health. Some clones in this sample may be carry-over from other donors' samples.

This chain connects TRBV7-9 to TRBJ1-1; D is uncertain. Germline V gene sequence: CDR1 SEHNR, CDR2 FQNEAQ (reference sequence). Trimming took off 0 bases at V and 1 base at J, with 6 bases between the two ends. This CDR3 spans 14 amino acids. The CDR3 loop reads CASSLAYRNTEAFF. The DNA of the CDR3 is TGTGCCAGCAGCTTAGCGTACAGGAACACTGAAGCTTTCTTT.

This sequence joins TRBV18 and TRBJ2-7, with 13 bases matching TRBD2. The J segment lost 0 bases and the V segment lost 2 bases, leaving 4 bases of the junction unmatched. From germline, CDR1 is KGHSH and CDR2 LQKENI. The CDR3 has 17 residues. CDR3 sequence: CASSPTSGRASSYEQYF. DNA of the CDR3: TGTGCCAGCTCACCAACTAGCGGGAGGGCTAGCTCCTACGAGCAGTACTTC.

The gene calls are TRBV7-6 and TRBJ2-1; perhaps TRBD2 as D (6 bases). The V gene's germline CDR1 is SGHVS and CDR2 FNYEAQ. V lost 5 bases and J lost 1, with 9 bases in between. This CDR3 has 14 residues. The CDR3 DNA reads TGTGCCAGCAGCCCTGGGACTTCCTACAATGAGCAGTTCTTC. It codes for CASSPGTSYNEQFF.

V gene TRBV5-1 combines with J gene TRBJ2-7; D is perhaps TRBD1 (6 bases). CDR1 SGHRS and CDR2 YFSETQ come from the germline V gene. The CDR3 has 15 amino acids. V was cut by 5 bases and J by 0 bases, with 15 bases left in between. The CDR3 is CASSTGTPSSYEQYF. The CDR3 DNA sequence: TGCGCCAGCAGTACCGGGACACCTTCCTCCTACGAGCAGTACTTC.

The chain combines TRBV29-1 with TRBJ2-7; D might be TRBD1 or TRBD2, each matching 5 bases. The germline CDR1 and CDR2 sequences are SQVTM and ANQGSEA. V lost 6 bases and J 2 bases, leaving 11 bases between the germline ends. This CDR3 has 12 amino acids. In DNA, the CDR3 is TGCAGCGTCACAGGAGGAACCTACGAGCAGTACTTC. It codes for CSVTGGTYEQYF.

J is TRBJ1-4 and V is TRBV28, with D maybe TRBD1 (5 bases). The CDR3 is 16 amino acids. The V gene's germline CDR1 is MDHEN and CDR2 SYDVKM. Trimming removed 6 bases from V and 7 bases from J, with 21 bases in between. This chain's CDR3 is CASSQPSGTGSEKLFF. DNA of the CDR3: TGTGCCAGCAGCCAACCTTCCGGGACGGGATCTGAAAAACTGTTTTTT. The whole variable domain, filled in from reference TRBV28 and TRBJ1-4, reads DVKVTQSSRYLVKRTGEKVFLECVQDMDHENMFWYRQDPGLGLRLIYFSYDVKMKEKGDIPEGYSVSREKKERFSLILESASTNQTSMYLCASSQPSGTGSEKLFFGSGTQLSVL.

V usage is TRBV7-8 and J usage is TRBJ2-7; 10 nucleotides line up with TRBD2. The germline V gene has CDR1 SGHVS and CDR2 FQNEAQ. Trimming removed 8 bases from V and 4 bases from J; junction bases left unmatched: 8. There are 14 residues in the CDR3. Here the CDR3 reads CASGEREGLYEQYF. The CDR3 DNA reads TGTGCCAGCGGGGAGCGGGAGGGCCTATACGAGCAGTACTTC.

About this clone itself: This likely traces to a read error, being one base from a far larger clone. Other DNA variants within this sample encode the same CDR3. This chain links TRBV7-9 with TRBJ2-7; tentatively, D is TRBD1 or TRBD2 (5 bases each). CDR3 size: 15 residues. Germline assignment: CDR1 SEHNR and CDR2 FQNEAQ (reference sequence). The CDR3 spells CASSLVGVRTYEQYF. CDR3 in DNA: TGTGCCAGTAGCTTAGTGGGGGTCCGCACCTACGAGCAGTACTTC.

Many counts were recorded for this clone. The chain recombines TRBV4-2 with TRBJ2-7, with TRBD1 matching 7 bases. The V gene's germline CDR1 is LGHNA and CDR2 YNFKEQ. V lost 3 bases to trimming and J lost 3 bases; unmatched junction nucleotides: 8. CDR3 length equals 15 residues. In DNA form, the CDR3 reads TGTGCCAGCAGCCAGTTAGGAGACAGGGTCTACGAGCAGTACTTC. Its protein product is CASSQLGDRVYEQYF.

The V and J genes are TRBV7-2 and TRBJ2-3, with 10 bases fitting TRBD2. The junction had 15 bases not matched to a gene; V was cut back by 4 bases and J by 5 bases. The CDR3 has 18 amino acids. Per germline, CDR1 SGHTA and CDR2 FQGNSA. For the CDR3, the DNA is TGTGCCAGCAGCTCGCTGCTTAGCGGGAGGCAACCGGGAGATACGCAGTATTTT. Translated, it gives CASSSLLSGRQPGDTQYF.

The V and J genes are TRBV4-1 and TRBJ2-7; TRBD2 matches 7 bases. V was clipped by 1 base and J by 1 base; unmatched bases: 4. This CDR3 is 15 amino acids long. Germline-derived CDR1 and CDR2 are MGHRA and YSYEKL. The CDR3 coding sequence is TGCGCCAGCAGCCAAGCGTGGACTAGGTCCTACGAGCAGTACTTC. This encodes CASSQAWTRSYEQYF.

This chain joins TRBV28 and TRBJ2-1; 12 bases are shared with TRBD2. The CDR3 is made up of 16 amino acids. V shed 5 bases and J 7 bases; nucleotides not matched to a gene: 9. CDR1 MDHEN and CDR2 SYDVKM come from the germline V gene. Here the CDR3 DNA reads TGTGCCAGCAGTCCTCTGACTAGCGGGAGTAAGAATGAGCAGTTCTTC. Protein sequence: CASSPLTSGSKNEQFF.

The rearrangement uses TRBV30 and TRBJ2-2; 11 bases agree with TRBD2. The CDR3 is 15 residues long. Germline values: CDR1 GTSNPN, CDR2 SVGIG (reference sequence). V lost 2 bases, J lost 4 bases, and 3 bases stayed unmatched. The CDR3 spells CAWSILAGGTGELFF. CDR3 sequence (DNA): TGTGCCTGGAGTATTCTAGCGGGAGGCACCGGGGAGCTGTTTTTT.

The gene calls are TRBV18 and TRBJ2-7; 7 bases line up with TRBD1. V gave up 0 bases and J gave up 5 bases; unmatched junction bases: 4. Per the germline V gene, CDR1 is KGHSH and CDR2 is LQKENI. The CDR3 spans 14 residues. The CDR3 here is CASSPPRGGHEQYF. In DNA, the CDR3 is TGTGCCAGCTCACCACCTAGAGGGGGCCACGAGCAGTACTTC.

This clone turned up a few times. The J gene is TRBJ1-2, the V gene TRBV9; 10 positions agree with TRBD1. CDR1 and CDR2 from the germline V gene are SGDLS and YYNGEE. The V and J ends lost 3 bases and 7 bases, in that order; junction bases with no gene match: 3. This CDR3 spans 13 amino acids. The CDR3 DNA follows: TGTGCCAGCAGCGACCGGGACAGGGGTGGCTACACCTTC. Translated: CASSDRDRGGYTF.

Concerning this clone itself: A read error may be the cause here, since a much bigger clone is one base away. The V gene is TRBV30, the J gene TRBJ1-2; D gene ambiguous. There are 12 residues in the CDR3. Trimming shortened V by 5 bases and J by 9 bases, and 16 bases separated the two germline ends. Germline V gene data show CDR1 as GTSNPN and CDR2 as SVGIG (reference sequence). The DNA of the CDR3 is TGTGCCTGGTCCAACAGCGACCCTCGCTACACCTTC. This gives the protein CAWSNSDPRYTF. The whole variable domain, remainder taken from reference TRBV30 and TRBJ1-2, is SQTIHQWPATLVQPVGSPLSLECTVEGTSNPNLYWYRQAAGRGLQLLFYSVGIGQISSEVPQNLSASRPQDRQFILSSKKLLLSDSGFYLCAWSNSDPRYTFGSGTRLTVV.

The chain has TRBV7-6 and TRBJ1-4; 7 nucleotides align to TRBD1. The CDR3 runs 15 residues. Per the germline V gene, CDR1 is SGHVS and CDR2 is FNYEAQ. V gave up 0 bases and J gave up 8 bases; unmatched junction bases: 6. The CDR3 region is CASSLATGSREKLFF. DNA of the CDR3: TGTGCCAGCAGCTTAGCGACAGGGTCGCGGGAAAAACTGTTTTTT. Full variable domain (outside the CDR3, taken from reference TRBV7-6 and TRBJ1-4): GAGVSQSPRYKVTKRGQDVALRCDPISGHVSLYWYRQALGQGPEFLTYFNYEAQQDKSGLPNDRFSAERPEGSISTLTIQRTEQRDSAMYRCASSLATGSREKLFFGSGTQLSVL.

This chain connects TRBV10-1 to TRBJ1-6, with unresolved D. Germline V CDR1 and CDR2: WNHNN, SYGVQD (reference sequence). This CDR3 has 15 residues. The V end lost 0 bases, the J end lost 7 bases, and 10 bases lay between the germline ends. CDR3 loop: CASSESKQENSPLHF. CDR3 coding DNA: TGCGCCAGCAGTGAGTCGAAACAAGAAAATTCACCCCTCCACTTT.

This clone was found many times. This sample also contains other DNA sequences that code for the same CDR3. CDR3 in amino acids: CASTLPTSGTQYF. The DNA of the CDR3 is TGTGCCAGCACCTTACCAACGTCGGGTACGCAGTATTTT. V is TRBV28 and J is TRBJ2-3; D remains ambiguous. With 7 bases removed from V and 8 bases from J, the gap between germline ends came to 16 bases. CDR1 and CDR2 from the germline V gene are MDHEN and SYDVKM. The CDR3 sequence is 13 residues long.

This clone appeared a single time. Since a much larger clone is just one base distant, this may be a read error. DNA for the CDR3: TGTGCCAGCAGCCCCAGCGGGAGCTCCTACAATGAGCAGTTCTTC. The encoded protein is CASSPSGSSYNEQFF. The chain employs TRBV7-2 and TRBJ2-1; 8 bases are shared with TRBD2. Germline V gene lookup returns CDR1 SGHTA and CDR2 FQGNSA. J was trimmed by 0 bases and V by 5 bases; bases with no gene match: 3. The CDR3 runs to 15 residues.

The chain is built from TRBV2 and TRBJ2-4; 8 positions agree with TRBD1. Germline CDR1 SNHLY, CDR2 FYNNEI. V shed 4 bases, J shed 5 bases, and the junction held 7 bases outside the gene matches. The length of the CDR3 is 15 residues. The CDR3 protein is CASSVFGTGQNIQYF. The DNA for the CDR3 is TGTGCCAGCAGTGTTTTCGGGACAGGACAAAACATTCAGTACTTC. The variable domain in full, completed from reference TRBV2 and TRBJ2-4, reads EPEVTQTPSHQVTQMGQEVILRCVPISNHLYFYWYRQILGQKVEFLVSFYNNEISEKSEIFDDQFSVERPDGSNFTLKIRSTKLEDSAMYFCASSVFGTGQNIQYFGAGTRLSVL.

This chain links TRBV5-1 with TRBJ2-5; 10 bases are shared with TRBD1. CDR1 and CDR2 from the germline V gene are SGHRS and YFSETQ. After removal of 0 bases from V and 5 bases from J, the junction contained 10 bases not matched to a gene. This CDR3 is 17 amino acids long. The CDR3 protein is CASSLGATGGAGETQYF. The CDR3 DNA reads as TGCGCCAGCAGCTTGGGCGCGACAGGGGGCGCGGGGGAGACCCAGTACTTC.

V and J are TRBV4-3 and TRBJ2-5; D call uncertain. Germline CDR1 reads LGHNA; CDR2 reads YSLEER. There are 14 residues in the CDR3. Trimming took 0 bases from V and 4 from J, leaving 9 bases between them. For the CDR3, the DNA is TGCGCCAGCAGCCAAGATACGATCGTAGAGACCCAGTACTTC. As protein: CASSQDTIVETQYF.

The CDR3 DNA follows: TGTGCCAGCAGCCCTAGGGGACTAGCCAACTACAATGAGCAGTTCTTC. Protein: CASSPRGLANYNEQFF. The chain joins TRBV11-3 to TRBJ2-1; 9 positions agree with TRBD2. J was trimmed by 3 bases and V by 5 bases; bases with no gene match: 8. This CDR3 comprises 16 residues. Germline V gene lookup returns CDR1 SGHNT and CDR2 YENEEA.

The rearrangement uses TRBV18 and TRBJ2-7; possible D gene TRBD2, 5 bases. The CDR3 extends over 13 amino acids. Germline CDR1 KGHSH, CDR2 LQKENI. Trimming pared 6 bases from V and 1 base from J, leaving 10 bases between. CDR3 loop: CASSRTRSYEQYF. The CDR3 nucleotides read TGTGCCAGCTCCCGGACTCGTTCCTACGAGCAGTACTTC.

This clone was picked up a small number of times. The chain links TRBV29-1 to TRBJ2-7, with a possible D match to TRBD2 (5 bases). The V end was cut by 2 bases, the J end by 2 bases, with 16 bases between. Looked up from germline, CDR1 is SQVTM and CDR2 is ANQGSEA. CDR3 length: 15 amino acids. In DNA, the CDR3 is TGCAGCGTTGAACTTGGGGTTGGCGGGCCCTACGAGCAGTACTTC. It translates to CSVELGVGGPYEQYF.

This clone has only one observation. This chain links TRBV15 with TRBJ2-3; TRBD1 aligns across 8 bases. The V segment lost 3 bases and the J segment 2 bases; nucleotides outside the gene matches: 1. The CDR3 is made up of 14 amino acids. Germline CDR1 is LNHNV and CDR2 is YYDKDF (reference sequence). Here the CDR3 DNA reads TGTGCCACCAGCAGGGACAGGGTCACAGATACGCAGTATTTT. Translation gives CATSRDRVTDTQYF.

The rearrangement uses TRBV6-1 and TRBJ2-3; D is uncertain. Looked up from germline, CDR1 is MNHNS and CDR2 is SASEGT. The V gene lost 6 bases and the J gene lost 0 bases, with 10 bases spanning the gap. The CDR3 length is 14 residues. CDR3 bases: TGTGCCAGCAGCTTGAGGTCTAGCACAGATACGCAGTATTTT. This sequence encodes CASSLRSSTDTQYF.

This chain joins TRBV5-1 and TRBJ2-2, with TRBD2 identical over 8 bases. Trimming took 0 bases from V and 4 from J; bases not matched to a gene: 5. Germline CDR1 SGHRS, CDR2 YFSETQ. This CDR3 region has 16 residues. The CDR3 coding sequence is TGCGCCAGCAGCTTGGCGGGAGGGACCACCACCGGGGAGCTGTTTTTT. Its translation is CASSLAGGTTTGELFF.

V usage is TRBV11-2 and J usage is TRBJ2-1, with 12 nucleotides matching TRBD2. The CDR3 is 14 amino acids. V was pared by 3 bases and J by 8 bases, with 2 bases of the junction left unmatched. Germline V gene lookup returns CDR1 SGHAT and CDR2 FQNNGV. For the CDR3, the DNA is TGTGCCAGCAGCTTGACTAGCGGGAGCTATGAGCAGTTCTTC. Translated: CASSLTSGSYEQFF.